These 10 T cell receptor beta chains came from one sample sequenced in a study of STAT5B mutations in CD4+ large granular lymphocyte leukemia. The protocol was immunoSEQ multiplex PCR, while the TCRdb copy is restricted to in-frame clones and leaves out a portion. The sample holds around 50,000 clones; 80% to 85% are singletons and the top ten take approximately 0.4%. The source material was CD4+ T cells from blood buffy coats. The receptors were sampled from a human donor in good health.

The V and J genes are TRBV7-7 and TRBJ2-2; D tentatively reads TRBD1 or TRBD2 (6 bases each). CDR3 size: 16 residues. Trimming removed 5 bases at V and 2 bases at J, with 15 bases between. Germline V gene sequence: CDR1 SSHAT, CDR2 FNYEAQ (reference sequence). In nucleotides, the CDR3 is TGTGCCAGCAGCCAAGAAGGCGGGACAAACACCGGGGAGCTGTTTTTT. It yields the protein CASSQEGGTNTGELFF.

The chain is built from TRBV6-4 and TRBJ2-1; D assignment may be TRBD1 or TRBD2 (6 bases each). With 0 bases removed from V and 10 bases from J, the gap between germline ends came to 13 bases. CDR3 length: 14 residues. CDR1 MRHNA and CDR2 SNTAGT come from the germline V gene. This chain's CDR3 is CASSDSSRGREQFF. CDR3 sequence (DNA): TGTGCCAGCAGTGACTCGAGTAGGGGGAGGGAGCAGTTCTTC.

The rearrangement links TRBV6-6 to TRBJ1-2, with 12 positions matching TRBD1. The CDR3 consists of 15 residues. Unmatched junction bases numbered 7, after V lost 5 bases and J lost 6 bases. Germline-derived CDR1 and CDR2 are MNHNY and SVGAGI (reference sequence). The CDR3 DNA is TGTGCCAGCAGTAGGGACAGGGGGCGCGAGGATGGCTACACCTTC. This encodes CASSRDRGREDGYTF.

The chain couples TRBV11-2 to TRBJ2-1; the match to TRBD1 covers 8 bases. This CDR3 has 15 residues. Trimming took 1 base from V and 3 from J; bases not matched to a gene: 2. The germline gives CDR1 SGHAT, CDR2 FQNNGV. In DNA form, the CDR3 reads TGTGCCAGCAGCTTAGTACAGGGGGTCTACAATGAGCAGTTCTTC. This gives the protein CASSLVQGVYNEQFF.

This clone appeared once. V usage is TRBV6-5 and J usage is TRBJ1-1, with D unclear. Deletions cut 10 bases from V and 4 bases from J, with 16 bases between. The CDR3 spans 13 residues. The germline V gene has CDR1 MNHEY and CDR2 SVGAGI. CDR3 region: CATRTTGGTEAFF. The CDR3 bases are TGTGCCACCAGGACCACCGGTGGCACTGAAGCTTTCTTT.

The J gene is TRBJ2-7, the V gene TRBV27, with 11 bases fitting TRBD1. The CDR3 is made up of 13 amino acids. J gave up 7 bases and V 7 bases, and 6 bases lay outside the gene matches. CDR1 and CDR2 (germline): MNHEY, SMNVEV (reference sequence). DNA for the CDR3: TGTGCCAGCAAGGGACAGGGGGTTCGGGAGCAGTACTTC. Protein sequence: CASKGQGVREQYF.

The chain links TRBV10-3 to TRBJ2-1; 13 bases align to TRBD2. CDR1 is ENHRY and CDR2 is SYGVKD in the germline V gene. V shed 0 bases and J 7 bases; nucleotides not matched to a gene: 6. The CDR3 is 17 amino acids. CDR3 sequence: CAISESRLAGGRNEQFF. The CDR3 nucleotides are TGTGCCATCAGTGAGTCGAGACTAGCGGGGGGCCGGAATGAGCAGTTCTTC.

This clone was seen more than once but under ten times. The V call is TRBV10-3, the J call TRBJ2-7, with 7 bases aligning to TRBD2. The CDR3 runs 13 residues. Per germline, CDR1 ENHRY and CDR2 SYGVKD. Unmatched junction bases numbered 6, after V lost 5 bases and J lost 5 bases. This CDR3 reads CAISPTSDHEQYF. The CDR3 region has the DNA TGTGCCATCAGTCCTACTAGCGACCACGAGCAGTACTTC.

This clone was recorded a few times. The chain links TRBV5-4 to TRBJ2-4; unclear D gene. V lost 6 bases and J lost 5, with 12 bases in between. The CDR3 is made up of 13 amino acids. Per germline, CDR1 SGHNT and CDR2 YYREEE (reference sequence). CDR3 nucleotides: TGTGCCAGCACCGCTAAAACAGAAAACATTCAGTACTTC. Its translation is CASTAKTENIQYF.

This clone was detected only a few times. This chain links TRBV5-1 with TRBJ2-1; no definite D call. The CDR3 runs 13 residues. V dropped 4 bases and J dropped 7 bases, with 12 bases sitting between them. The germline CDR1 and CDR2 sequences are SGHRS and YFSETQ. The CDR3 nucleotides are TGCGCCAGCAGCCCCTACACGGAAAATGAGCAGTTCTTC. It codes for CASSPYTENEQFF. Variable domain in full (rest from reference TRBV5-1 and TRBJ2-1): KAGVTQTPRYLIKTRGQQVTLSCSPISGHRSVSWYQQTPGQGLQFLFEYFSETQRNKGNFPGRFSGRQFSNSRSEMNVSTLELGDSALYLCASSPYTENEQFFGPGTRLTVL.